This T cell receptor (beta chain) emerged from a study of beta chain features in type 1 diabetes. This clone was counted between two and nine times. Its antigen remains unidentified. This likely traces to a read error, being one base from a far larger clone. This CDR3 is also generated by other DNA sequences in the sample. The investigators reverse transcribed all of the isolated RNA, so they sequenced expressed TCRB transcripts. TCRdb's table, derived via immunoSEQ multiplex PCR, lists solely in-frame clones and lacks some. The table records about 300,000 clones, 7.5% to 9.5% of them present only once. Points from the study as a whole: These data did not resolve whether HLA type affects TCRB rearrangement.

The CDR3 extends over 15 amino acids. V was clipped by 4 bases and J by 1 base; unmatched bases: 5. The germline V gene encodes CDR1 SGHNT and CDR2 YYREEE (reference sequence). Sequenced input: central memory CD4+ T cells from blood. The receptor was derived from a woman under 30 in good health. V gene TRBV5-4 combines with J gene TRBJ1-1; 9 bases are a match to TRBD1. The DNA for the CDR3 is TGTGCCAGCAGCACGGGACAGGGATCGAACACTGAAGCTTTCTTT. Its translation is CASSTGQGSNTEAFF.